This T cell receptor (beta chain) was sequenced for a study of blood T cell repertoires in COVID-19. Across the whole study: From T cells, B-cell-depleted T cells, or PBMCs came the material, which was cDNA or gDNA.

Authors' data handling: Scientists estimated how many nucleated cells there were by amplifying reference gene primers. Assay used: immunoSEQ multiplex PCR; TCRdb lists only in-frame clones, some missing. The V and J calls and clone size were taken over from that table, and D and trimming were inferred from the DNA. Of about 97,000 clones in the sample, around 92% were seen once. The germline gives CDR1 DFQATT, CDR2 SNEGSKA (reference sequence). The ends were cut back, 3 bases at V and 9 bases at J, with 24 bases in the middle. The CDR3 spans 16 residues. This sequence joins TRBV20-1 and TRBJ2-1, with TRBD2 as a possible D gene (6 bases). The TCR comes from a man in his fifties with active COVID-19. The source material was peripheral blood. The CDR3 bases are TGCAGTGCTAGTAGTGGGCAAGCGGGCTCTATATTTGAGCAGTTCTTC. Its protein is CSASSGQAGSIFEQFF.